The source of this T cell receptor beta chain is a study of cytomegalovirus exposure and HLA in healthy donors. Study as a whole: The roughly 120 validation repertoires used the same platform as the 666 first-cohort repertoires, a later analysis reported. Study-wide findings and caveats: Within the 120 validation repertoires, first-cohort TCR clusters tended to co-occur, according to a later analysis.

V lost 4 bases and J lost 6, with 23 bases in between. The germline V gene encodes CDR1 SGHNT and CDR2 YYREEE (reference sequence). CDR3 length: 16 amino acids. Concerning this clone itself: Its antigen is unknown.

TCRdb's copy holds only in-frame clones and misses some; the assay was immunoSEQ multiplex PCR. The sample has tens of thousands of clones; roughly 96% are singletons. This receptor was taken from a man aged 18 to 30 in good health and CMV-seronegative. Sequenced: PBMCs. J is TRBJ2-7 and V is TRBV5-4, with D tentatively TRBD2 (6 bases). The CDR3 here is CASSRMDYCFPFEQYV. The CDR3 bases are TGTGCCAGCAGCCGAATGGACTATTGCTTCCCTTTCGAGCAGTACGTC.